The clone carrying this T cell receptor beta chain rates as medium-sized. The record originates from a study of prognosis after radiotherapy for stage I lung cancer. Genomic DNA yielded TCR beta CDR3, amplified by two-round multiplex PCR. During first-round PCR, primers specific to each TRBV and TRBJ gene were used. Using its own MiXCR run on the multiplex PCR reads, TCRdb lists one record per CDR3 protein. This table holds some 11,000 distinct CDR3 sequences, roughly 51% found once. Peripheral venous blood was drawn in roughly 5.4-milliliter volumes, with a draw taken at each of two separate time points. The sequence came from a donor aged 50 or older with non-small cell lung cancer. The material was PBMCs, obtained before or after stereotactic body radiation therapy (not recorded which).

CDR3 protein: CASSDRRPMNTEAFF. The DNA for the CDR3 is TGTGCCAGCAGTGATCGGCGGCCCATGAACACTGAAGCTTTCTTT. The chain uses TRBV6-4 and TRBJ1-1; D unresolved. Per the germline V gene, CDR1 is MRHNA and CDR2 is SNTAGT. The V gene lost 3 bases and the J gene lost 0 bases, with 11 bases spanning the gap. The CDR3 has 15 residues.